This T cell receptor (beta chain) comes out of a study of blood T cells in healthy people across ages. General study points: Long-lived donors carried more naive CD4+ cells and greater diversity than aged donors.

Turning to this clonotype: Its antigen is currently unknown.

Then a second PCR, running roughly 7 to 11 cycles, was carried out with a sample-barcoded 5' primer and a J-beta primer mix. The authors tagged each cDNA molecule using a template-switch adaptor with 12 random nucleotides. At least 2.5 million CDR3-containing paired-end reads were obtained per sample. One entry per CDR3 protein, called by TCRdb with MiXCR from the 5' RACE reads. The sample has approximately 730,000 distinct CDR3 sequences, roughly 50% seen once; the top ten hold 41%. V lost 6 bases and J lost 1; bases outside the gene matches: 5. The germline V gene encodes CDR1 ENHRY and CDR2 SYGVKD. The CDR3 runs 15 residues.

Sequencing was done on a sample of blood. The chain couples TRBV10-3 to TRBJ2-1; 8 bases fit TRBD1. This TCR was sampled from an elderly man in good health. CDR3 coding DNA: TGTGCCATCAGGGGAGGACAGGGTTCCTACAATGAGCAGTTCTTC. It codes for CAIRGGQGSYNEQFF.